Listed here is a single T cell receptor (beta chain). What it recognizes is unknown. The sample belongs to a study of PD-1 blockade in classical Hodgkin lymphoma. Study findings and constraints: Newly diagnosed patients reportedly had lower baseline TCR diversity than healthy donors.

The sample's time point: newly diagnosed, previously untreated cHL patient sample. CD4+ T cells were purified from thawed PBMCs by magnetic negative selection. The V gene end was trimmed by 2 bases and the J gene end by 1 base; junction bases not matched to a gene: 10. The CDR3 length is 17 residues. The germline gives CDR1 KGHSH, CDR2 LQKENI. The data were produced by immunoSEQ multiplex PCR, yet TCRdb's version contains in-frame clones alone and is incomplete. The sample shows 30,000 to 40,000 clones, more than 85% of them seen only once. The sample consisted of CD4+ T cells from blood. The chain combines TRBV18 with TRBJ1-1; 7 bases are shared with TRBD1. The origin of this receptor is a human donor with classical Hodgkin lymphoma. CDR3: CASSPFDRAVTNTEAFF. CDR3 sequence (DNA): TGTGCCAGCTCACCATTCGACAGGGCAGTGACGAACACTGAAGCTTTCTTT. Together with reference TRBV18 and TRBJ1-1, the CDR3 gives the full variable domain: NAGVMQNPRHLVRRRGQEARLRCSPMKGHSHVYWYRQLPEEGLKFMVYLQKENIIDESGMPKERFSAEFPKEGPSILRIQQVVRGDSAAYFCASSPFDRAVTNTEAFFGQGTRLTVV.